The 22 T cell receptor beta chains below all came from one sample that was sequenced in a study of regulatory T cells in long-lasting Graves disease. Arm-PCR of CDR3 regions and iRepertoire HTBI primers were used to build TCR beta libraries. Each CDR3 protein is one row after TCRdb ran MiXCR on the multiplex PCR reads. The table shows fewer than 400,000 distinct CDR3 sequences, with about 18% occurring only once. Specified time point: persistent/refractory GD, antithyroid drugs over 5 years with positive TRAb. Construction of the TCR library relied on RNA isolated from PBMCs. The source was peripheral blood mononuclear cells (PBMCs), collected when the disease was refractory, from a patient treated with antithyroid drugs. The receptors were gathered from a female donor with Graves disease.

This clonotype was counted ten times or more. Here the CDR3 DNA reads TGTGCCAGCAGTTTCACCCCGGGACAGTACTACGAGCAGTACTTC. Its protein product is CASSFTPGQYYEQYF. The chain has TRBV6-5 and TRBJ2-7, with TRBD1 identical over 7 bases. Germline V gene sequence: CDR1 MNHEY, CDR2 SVGAGI. The CDR3 runs 15 residues. With V trimmed by 4 bases and J by 3 bases, 9 bases remained unmatched.

The gene calls are TRBV19 and TRBJ1-1, with 7 positions matching TRBD1. The V gene end was trimmed by 6 bases and the J gene end by 0 bases; junction bases not matched to a gene: 4. The germline gives CDR1 LNHDA, CDR2 SQIVND (reference sequence). The CDR3 has 14 amino acids. In DNA, the CDR3 is TGTGCCAGTAGCACGACAGGGTTGAACACTGAAGCTTTCTTT. This encodes CASSTTGLNTEAFF.

The chain combines TRBV7-3 with TRBJ2-1, with 7 bases that match TRBD2. The CDR3 length is 13 residues. Germline values: CDR1 SGHTA, CDR2 FQGTGA. The junction had 12 bases not matched to a gene; V was cut back by 10 bases and J by 9 bases. Written as DNA, the CDR3 is TGTGCCACCGGCGTCCAGCGGGATAGTGAGCAGTTCTTC. This codes for CATGVQRDSEQFF.

This clonotype was recorded at least ten times. The chain carries TRBV4-2 and TRBJ2-7, with D possibly being TRBD2 (5 bases). V lost 0 bases and J lost 0, with 9 bases in between. This CDR3 region has 15 residues. Germline values: CDR1 LGHNA, CDR2 YNFKEQ. CDR3 residues: CASSQEPSNSYEQYF. The CDR3 DNA reads TGTGCCAGCAGCCAAGAACCTAGCAACTCCTACGAGCAGTACTTC.

The chain has TRBV6-2 or TRBV6-3 and TRBJ1-5; TRBD1 is a possible D gene (5 bases). The germline V and J ends were trimmed by 2 bases and 2 bases, with 7 bases remaining between them. The CDR3 spans 14 residues. The germline V gene encodes CDR1 MNHEY and CDR2 SVGEGT. The CDR3, as DNA: TGTGCCAGCAGTTACGGCAGGGGCAATCAGCCCCAGCATTTT. Its translation: CASSYGRGNQPQHF.

This chain joins TRBV5-6 and TRBJ1-6, with D unclear. V was shortened by 4 bases and J by 3 bases, with 8 bases between the two germline ends. The germline V gene encodes CDR1 SGHDT and CDR2 YYEEEE. This CDR3 is built from 14 residues. The CDR3 bases are TGTGCCAGCAGCCTGGAGGACTATAATTCACCCCTCCACTTT. Protein sequence: CASSLEDYNSPLHF.

Only a few counts were recorded for this clonotype. The rearrangement joins TRBV6-5 to TRBJ1-2, with 7 positions matching TRBD1. The ends lost 0 bases at V and 8 bases at J; junction bases unmatched: 9. Germline V gives CDR1 MNHEY, CDR2 SVGAGI. The CDR3 totals 15 residues. CDR3 bases: TGTGCCAGCAGTTACTCGATAGGGCAGGGGGAAGGCTACACCTTC. Translating it yields CASSYSIGQGEGYTF.

This clonotype was recorded at least ten times. The rearrangement joins TRBV5-1 to TRBJ1-1; 7 nucleotides align to TRBD1. Trimming removed 4 bases from V and 5 bases from J; junction bases left unmatched: 5. The CDR3 is 13 amino acids. Germline loops: CDR1 SGHRS, CDR2 YFSETQ. Written as DNA, the CDR3 is TGCGCCAGCAGCCCGGGACAGACAACTGAAGCTTTCTTT. It specifies CASSPGQTTEAFF.

The CDR3 DNA sequence: TGTGCCAGCAGCCCAAAGGGGGTCGCGCGGAACACTGAAGCTTTCTTT. This encodes CASSPKGVARNTEAFF. This sequence joins TRBV7-8 and TRBJ1-1, with D tentatively TRBD1 (6 bases). Per germline, CDR1 SGHVS and CDR2 FQNEAQ. The CDR3 is 16 residues long. Between the trimmed V and J ends, which lost 5 bases and 1 base, there was a span of 17 bases.

The V and J genes are TRBV20-1 and TRBJ1-4, with D hard to call. In germline, CDR1 is DFQATT, CDR2 SNEGSKA (reference sequence). The CDR3 runs to 15 residues. V shed 0 bases and J shed 4 bases, with 12 bases lying between them. This chain's CDR3 is CSAREDQIFNEKLFF. The CDR3 DNA reads as TGCAGTGCTAGAGAAGATCAGATTTTTAATGAAAAACTGTTTTTT.

J is TRBJ1-1 and V is TRBV18; D gene uncertain. CDR1 is KGHSH, CDR2 LQKENI, per germline. The V end was cut by 3 bases, the J end by 3 bases, with 11 bases between. This CDR3 spans 14 amino acids. The CDR3: CASSPPGVHTEAFF. The DNA of the CDR3 is TGTGCCAGCTCACCCCCCGGGGTACACACTGAAGCTTTCTTT.

The chain employs TRBV9 and TRBJ1-2; D unclear. Germline V gene data show CDR1 as SGDLS and CDR2 as YYNGEE. CDR3 length: 14 amino acids. V gave up 4 bases and J gave up 0 bases, with 10 bases separating them. The CDR3 sequence is CASSPLRANYGYTF. In DNA form, the CDR3 reads TGTGCCAGCAGCCCGCTGCGGGCTAACTATGGCTACACCTTC.

This clonotype was seen at least ten times. The CDR3 here is CSVENRVFGYTF. The DNA for the CDR3 is TGCAGCGTCGAAAACAGGGTCTTTGGCTACACCTTC. J is TRBJ1-2 and V is TRBV29-1, with D possibly matching TRBD1 (6 bases). V was clipped by 6 bases and J by 7 bases, with 15 bases between them. CDR1 is SQVTM and CDR2 is ANQGSEA in the germline V gene. There are 12 residues in the CDR3.

CDR3 sequence: CASSYGGQPTEAFF. Here the CDR3 DNA reads TGTGCCAGCAGTTACGGCGGACAGCCCACTGAAGCTTTCTTT. The chain recombines TRBV6-9 with TRBJ1-1; possibly TRBD1 for D (6 bases). Trimming stripped 3 bases from V and 4 bases from J, with 12 bases between. The CDR3 extends over 14 amino acids. CDR1 MNHGY and CDR2 SVAAGI come from the germline V gene.

This clonotype turned up a few times. The rearrangement uses TRBV5-4 and TRBJ2-2; 10 bases map to TRBD1. Germline CDR1 and CDR2: SGHNT and YYREEE (reference sequence). The CDR3 totals 15 residues. J lost 5 bases, V lost 4 bases, and 5 bases had no gene match. CDR3 coding DNA: TGTGCCAGCAGCATCCGGGACAGGGGAACCGGGGAGCTGTTTTTT. This gives the protein CASSIRDRGTGELFF.

In regard to this clonotype: A single base separates this from a much larger clone, so it may be a read error. The rearrangement joins TRBV3-1 to TRBJ2-7, with 10 bases aligning to TRBD2. The CDR3 sequence is 16 residues long. Germline V CDR1 and CDR2: LGHDT, YNNKEL (reference sequence). Trimming cost V 8 bases and J 7 bases; bases outside gene matches: 17. Here the CDR3 reads CASAQGRLAGVGEQYF. CDR3 coding DNA: TGTGCCAGCGCCCAAGGTCGGCTAGCGGGAGTGGGTGAGCAGTACTTC.

This clonotype was seen ten or more times. The chain couples TRBV18 to TRBJ2-7, with 14 bases lining up with TRBD2. This CDR3 comprises 15 residues. CDR1 and CDR2 from the germline V gene are KGHSH and LQKENI. The ends lost 3 bases at V and 7 bases at J; junction bases unmatched: 5. CDR3 nucleotides: TGTGCCAGCTCACCCGGGACTAGCGGGAGTTGGGAGCAGTACTTC. Its protein is CASSPGTSGSWEQYF.

The chain combines TRBV19 with TRBJ1-2; D gene uncertain. Trimming took off 5 bases at V and 4 bases at J, with 8 bases between the two ends. From germline, CDR1 is LNHDA and CDR2 SQIVND (reference sequence). This CDR3 region has 12 residues. The CDR3 sequence: CASSVGIYGYTF. CDR3 in DNA: TGTGCCAGTAGTGTCGGTATCTATGGCTACACCTTC.

This clonotype was detected ten times or more. The chain couples TRBV3-1 to TRBJ1-1; D gene uncertain. The germline V gene has CDR1 LGHDT and CDR2 YNNKEL (reference sequence). The CDR3 covers 15 residues. Trimming pared 2 bases from V and 5 bases from J, leaving 15 bases between. CDR3 sequence: CASSQNRILGTEAFF. CDR3 coding DNA: TGTGCCAGCAGCCAAAATAGGATTCTGGGGACTGAAGCTTTCTTT.

The chain couples TRBV7-8 to TRBJ1-5; D unclear. Germline-derived CDR1 and CDR2 are SGHVS and FQNEAQ. The CDR3 is 14 amino acids. The germline V and J ends were trimmed by 5 bases and 6 bases, with 14 bases remaining between them. The CDR3 DNA follows: TGTGCCAGCAGCCTACGGTTCGCGGTTCAGCCCCAGCATTTT. Its protein is CASSLRFAVQPQHF.

The rearrangement uses TRBV5-1 and TRBJ2-7; no clear D. The length of the CDR3 is 12 residues. Trimming stripped 6 bases from V and 3 bases from J, with 10 bases between. Germline CDR1 reads SGHRS; CDR2 reads YFSETQ. The DNA for the CDR3 is TGCGCCAGCACTTCGGACGGCTACGAGCAGTACTTC. It translates to CASTSDGYEQYF. The whole variable domain, filled in from reference TRBV5-1 and TRBJ2-7, reads KAGVTQTPRYLIKTRGQQVTLSCSPISGHRSVSWYQQTPGQGLQFLFEYFSETQRNKGNFPGRFSGRQFSNSRSEMNVSTLELGDSALYLCASTSDGYEQYFGPGTRLTVT.

This clonotype came up a few times. The V call is TRBV6-5, the J call TRBJ1-5; D is ambiguous. Germline CDR1 MNHEY, CDR2 SVGAGI. The CDR3 is 14 residues long. V gave up 3 bases and J gave up 7 bases, with 13 bases separating them. The CDR3 reads CASSYGVVGQPQHF. The CDR3 DNA follows: TGTGCCAGCAGTTATGGGGTAGTGGGACAGCCCCAGCATTTT.